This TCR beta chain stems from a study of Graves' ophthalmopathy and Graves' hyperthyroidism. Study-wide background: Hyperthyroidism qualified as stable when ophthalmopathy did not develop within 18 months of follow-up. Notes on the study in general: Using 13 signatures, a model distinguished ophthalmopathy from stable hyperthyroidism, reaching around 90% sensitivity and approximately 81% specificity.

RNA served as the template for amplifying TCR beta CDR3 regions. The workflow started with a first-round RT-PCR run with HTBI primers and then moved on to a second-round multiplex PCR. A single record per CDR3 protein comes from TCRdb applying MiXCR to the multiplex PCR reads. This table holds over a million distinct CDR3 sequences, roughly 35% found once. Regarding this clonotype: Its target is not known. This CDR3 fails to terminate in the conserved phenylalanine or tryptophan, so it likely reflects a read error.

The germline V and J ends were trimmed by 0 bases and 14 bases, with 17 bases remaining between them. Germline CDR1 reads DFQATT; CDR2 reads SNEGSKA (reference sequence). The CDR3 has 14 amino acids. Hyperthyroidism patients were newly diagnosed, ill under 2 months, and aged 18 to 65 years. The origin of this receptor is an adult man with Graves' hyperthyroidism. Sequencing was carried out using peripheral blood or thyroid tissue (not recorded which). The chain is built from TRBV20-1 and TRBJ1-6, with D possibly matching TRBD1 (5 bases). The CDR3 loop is CSARDRSEGFTLHL. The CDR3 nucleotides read TGCAGTGCTAGAGATCGATCGGAGGGGTTCACCCTCCACCTT.